The 31 T cell receptor beta chains in this list originate from one sample, sequenced in a study of early T cells in non-severe SARS-CoV-2 infection. From the 5' RACE reads, TCRdb called clonotypes with MiXCR, one entry per CDR3 protein. This table has about 48,000 distinct CDR3 sequences, 5.6% appearing once. Sequencing input: whole blood. The receptors come from an adult who was a healthcare worker with PCR-confirmed SARS-CoV-2 infection or an uninfected control (not recorded which).

This clonotype turned up a few times. A much more abundant neighbour one base away suggests this may be a read error. In this CDR3 the conserved last residue, phenylalanine or tryptophan, is missing, so a read error is likely. V usage is TRBV27 and J usage is TRBJ1-2; possibly TRBD1 for D (5 bases). The germline V gene has CDR1 MNHEY and CDR2 SMNVEV (reference sequence). The CDR3 has 16 amino acids. Between the trimmed V and J ends, which lost 0 bases and 1 base, there was a span of 12 bases. The CDR3 nucleotides are TGTGCCAGCAGTTTATCCGGGGCCGCTGGTAACTATGGCTACACCCTC. The encoded protein is CASSLSGAAGNYGYTL.

This clonotype has just a few counts. The chain joins TRBV7-9 to TRBJ1-5; no clear D gene. Germline V gene sequence: CDR1 SEHNR, CDR2 FQNEAQ (reference sequence). The CDR3 totals 13 residues. The V gene lost 1 base and the J gene lost 4 bases, with 5 bases spanning the gap. The CDR3 is CASSLGWNQPQHF. The CDR3 DNA reads TGTGCCAGCAGCTTAGGGTGGAATCAGCCCCAGCATTTT.

V and J are TRBV2 and TRBJ2-1; 11 nucleotides agree with TRBD1. V lost 6 bases and J lost 0; bases outside the gene matches: 1. Germline-derived CDR1 and CDR2 are SNHLY and FYNNEI. The CDR3 has 15 residues. The CDR3 DNA reads as TGTGCCAGCAGGGGGACAGGGGGCTCCTACAATGAGCAGTTCTTC. Translation gives CASRGTGGSYNEQFF.

V usage is TRBV28 and J usage is TRBJ2-7; TRBD1 agrees at 7 bases. V gave up 5 bases and J gave up 0 bases; unmatched junction bases: 4. Per the germline V gene, CDR1 is MDHEN and CDR2 is SYDVKM. There are 14 residues in the CDR3. CDR3 protein: CASSNRGPSYEQYF. As DNA, the CDR3 is TGTGCCAGCAGTAACAGGGGACCCTCCTACGAGCAGTACTTC.

There are a few counts of this clonotype. The chain uses TRBV6-2 or TRBV6-3 and TRBJ1-5; possible D gene TRBD1, 6 bases. Trimming pared 7 bases from V and 2 bases from J, leaving 18 bases between. The germline CDR1 and CDR2 sequences are MNHEY and SVGEGT. This CDR3 spans 16 amino acids. Here the CDR3 reads CASTAGGARGNQPQHF. CDR3 in DNA: TGTGCCAGCACCGCCGGGGGGGCGAGAGGCAATCAGCCCCAGCATTTT.

This clonotype occurred many times. This chain uses TRBV29-1 with TRBJ1-1; TRBD1 agrees at 7 bases. J lost 6 bases, V lost 5 bases, and 6 bases had no gene match. CDR1 SQVTM and CDR2 ANQGSEA come from the germline V gene. The CDR3 contains 12 residues. CDR3 DNA: TGCAGCGTTCAGGAGGGGGCAGCTGAAGCTTTCTTT. It yields the protein CSVQEGAAEAFF.

This sequence joins TRBV7-6 and TRBJ2-2; D not certain. This CDR3 has 11 residues. Germline CDR1 and CDR2: SGHVS and FNYEAQ. Trimming removed 7 bases from V and 5 bases from J, with 5 bases in between. Here the CDR3 reads CASTKTGELFF. DNA for the CDR3: TGTGCCAGCACCAAAACCGGGGAGCTGTTTTTT. Together with reference TRBV7-6 and TRBJ2-2, the CDR3 gives the full variable domain: GAGVSQSPRYKVTKRGQDVALRCDPISGHVSLYWYRQALGQGPEFLTYFNYEAQQDKSGLPNDRFSAERPEGSISTLTIQRTEQRDSAMYRCASTKTGELFFGEGSRLTVL.

This clonotype showed up many times. The V and J genes are TRBV20-1 and TRBJ1-2; tentatively, D is TRBD1 (6 bases). Germline V gene lookup returns CDR1 DFQATT and CDR2 SNEGSKA (reference sequence). The CDR3 is 17 residues long. Trimming pared 0 bases from V and 0 bases from J, leaving 17 bases between. In nucleotides, the CDR3 is TGCAGTGCTAGAGACCACGGGGGCAGCGGAGCTAACTATGGCTACACCTTC. Translating gives CSARDHGGSGANYGYTF.

This clonotype was counted many times. The chain couples TRBV6-5 to TRBJ1-2, with 7 nucleotides matching TRBD1. The ends lost 4 bases at V and 3 bases at J; junction bases unmatched: 5. Germline assignment: CDR1 MNHEY and CDR2 SVGAGI. The CDR3 is made up of 14 amino acids. The CDR3: CASSFRDRDYGYTF. As DNA, the CDR3 is TGTGCCAGCAGTTTTAGGGACAGAGACTATGGCTACACCTTC.

This clonotype was picked up a small number of times. The V and J genes are TRBV19 and TRBJ2-1; D is possibly TRBD2 (5 bases). The CDR3 has 15 amino acids. The germline V gene encodes CDR1 LNHDA and CDR2 SQIVND (reference sequence). V was pared by 4 bases and J by 4 bases, with 14 bases between. The CDR3 reads CASSNVREPYNEQFF. In DNA, the CDR3 is TGTGCCAGTAGTAACGTCCGGGAACCTTACAATGAGCAGTTCTTC.

The sample holds many counts of this clonotype. The J gene is TRBJ2-1, the V gene TRBV7-9; TRBD2 aligns across 11 bases. This CDR3 region has 18 residues. Germline values: CDR1 SEHNR, CDR2 FQNEAQ (reference sequence). J lost 4 bases, V lost 6 bases, and 14 bases had no gene match. Here the CDR3 reads CASRGIPSGGPPYNEQFF. The CDR3 coding sequence is TGTGCCAGCAGGGGGATTCCTAGCGGGGGGCCGCCATACAATGAGCAGTTCTTC.

The rearrangement uses TRBV7-9 and TRBJ1-1; D is uncertain. The CDR3 is 13 residues long. CDR1 and CDR2 from the germline V gene are SEHNR and FQNEAQ (reference sequence). Between the trimmed V and J ends, which lost 8 bases and 1 base, there was a span of 11 bases. CDR3 loop: CASAAARNTEAFF. DNA for the CDR3: TGTGCCAGCGCAGCGGCTAGGAACACTGAAGCTTTCTTT.

This clonotype was detected ten times or more. J is TRBJ1-2 and V is TRBV12-3 or TRBV12-4; D possibly corresponds to TRBD1 (5 bases). V was cut by 1 base and J by 4 bases, with 10 bases left in between. The CDR3 covers 14 residues. CDR3: CASSLGAGPYGYTF. CDR3 bases: TGTGCCAGCAGTTTAGGGGCAGGGCCCTATGGCTACACCTTC.

This clonotype has at least ten counts. The chain recombines TRBV9 with TRBJ1-6; possibly TRBD1 for D (5 bases). Germline lookup yields CDR1 SGDLS and CDR2 YYNGEE. There are 15 residues in the CDR3. Trimming cost V 0 bases and J 7 bases, with 11 bases left between them. The CDR3 DNA is TGTGCCAGCAGCGTAGAGGGGTCGGGGAATTCACCCCTCCACTTT. Amino acids: CASSVEGSGNSPLHF.

The V gene is TRBV7-6, the J gene TRBJ2-1, with D uncertain. Looked up from germline, CDR1 is SGHVS and CDR2 is FNYEAQ. V was clipped by 5 bases and J by 12 bases, with 14 bases between them. This CDR3 is built from 12 residues. The CDR3 nucleotides are TGTGCCAGCAGCCCCGTCCTCGGGCGGCAGTTCTTC. This gives the protein CASSPVLGRQFF.

In this sample, this clonotype turned up many times. J is TRBJ2-5 and V is TRBV10-3; D uncertain. This CDR3 spans 13 amino acids. Germline-derived CDR1 and CDR2 are ENHRY and SYGVKD. Trimming removed 3 bases from V and 2 bases from J, with 7 bases in between. CDR3 DNA: TGTGCCATCAGTGAAGACGATCAAGAGACCCAGTACTTC. Amino acid sequence: CAISEDDQETQYF.

The chain joins TRBV4-2 to TRBJ2-7; 13 nucleotides agree with TRBD2. The trim removed 0 bases at V and 5 bases at J, leaving 4 bases unmatched. There are 16 residues in the CDR3. Germline CDR1 LGHNA, CDR2 YNFKEQ. Here the CDR3 reads CASSQETSGGADEQYF. CDR3 in DNA: TGTGCCAGCAGCCAAGAAACTAGCGGGGGGGCAGACGAGCAGTACTTC.

This clonotype has at least ten counts. The chain joins TRBV20-1 to TRBJ2-3; D ambiguous. Germline CDR1 DFQATT, CDR2 SNEGSKA (reference sequence). V was clipped by 0 bases and J by 1 base, with 8 bases between them. This CDR3 spans 14 amino acids. DNA for the CDR3: TGCAGTGCTAGAGATGGCGGACGCACAGATACGCAGTATTTT. Amino acid sequence: CSARDGGRTDTQYF.

This chain connects TRBV5-4 to TRBJ2-2; D may be TRBD1 or TRBD2 (6 bases each). The V gene lost 1 base and the J gene lost 4 bases, with 11 bases spanning the gap. Per germline, CDR1 SGHNT and CDR2 YYREEE (reference sequence). The CDR3 extends over 15 amino acids. The CDR3 loop reads CASSLSGAGTGELFF. CDR3 DNA sequence: TGTGCCAGCAGCTTGTCGGGGGCGGGCACCGGGGAGCTGTTTTTT.

This clonotype was seen repeatedly, ten times or more. V is TRBV6-5 and J is TRBJ2-2; possibly TRBD1 or TRBD2 for D (6 bases each). CDR1 MNHEY and CDR2 SVGAGI come from the germline V gene. The CDR3 contains 14 residues. V lost 5 bases, J lost 5 bases, and 12 bases lay in between. The CDR3 nucleotides read TGTGCCAGCAGTACGACAGGAGGGACCGGGGAGCTGTTTTTT. This translates into CASSTTGGTGELFF.

This clonotype was seen many times. The rearrangement uses TRBV3-1 and TRBJ1-1; 9 bases align to TRBD1. The CDR3 runs 19 residues. V gave up 6 bases and J gave up 1 base; unmatched junction bases: 18. The germline V gene has CDR1 LGHDT and CDR2 YNNKEL (reference sequence). The CDR3 loop is CASRFPFRDREVANTEAFF. Here the CDR3 DNA reads TGTGCCAGCAGGTTCCCCTTCCGGGACAGGGAAGTGGCGAACACTGAAGCTTTCTTT.

This clonotype was seen only a few times. The rearrangement links TRBV4-3 to TRBJ2-1; 8 bases are shared with TRBD1. The CDR3 loop spans 15 amino acids. Germline V lookup: CDR1 LGHNA, CDR2 YSLEER. The J segment lost 2 bases and the V segment lost 1 base, leaving 1 base of the junction unmatched. CDR3 sequence reads: CASSQARGPYNEQFF. The CDR3 DNA follows: TGCGCCAGCAGCCAAGCCAGGGGGCCCTACAATGAGCAGTTCTTC.

This clonotype was observed many times. CDR3 coding DNA: TGTGCCAGCGTCGGGGGTGAGCAGTACTTC. It yields the protein CASVGGEQYF. This chain links TRBV2 with TRBJ2-7, with D tentatively TRBD2 (6 bases). CDR1 and CDR2 from the germline V gene are SNHLY and FYNNEI. Deletions cut 8 bases from V and 7 bases from J, with 9 bases between. The CDR3 spans 10 residues.

This clonotype was detected many times. The chain carries TRBV2 and TRBJ1-3, with TRBD1 matching 9 bases. The CDR3 totals 14 residues. Trimming took 6 bases from V and 8 from J; bases not matched to a gene: 8. Germline V gene sequence: CDR1 SNHLY, CDR2 FYNNEI. The DNA for the CDR3 is TGTGCCAGCAGCCCGGACAGGGGAGGCGACACCATATATTTT. This sequence encodes CASSPDRGGDTIYF.

Many counts were recorded for this clonotype. The chain carries TRBV6-5 and TRBJ2-6; the match to TRBD1 covers 8 bases. The ends lost 2 bases at V and 0 bases at J; junction bases unmatched: 3. The CDR3 covers 17 residues. CDR1 and CDR2 from the germline V gene are MNHEY and SVGAGI. CDR3 protein: CASSYGTGSSGANVLTF. CDR3 DNA: TGTGCCAGCAGTTACGGGACAGGAAGCTCTGGGGCCAACGTCCTGACTTTC.

This clonotype was recorded at least ten times. The genes are TRBV3-1 and TRBJ1-2, with D tentatively TRBD1 (6 bases). The V and J ends lost 3 bases and 4 bases respectively, with 18 bases between them. Germline-derived CDR1 and CDR2 are LGHDT and YNNKEL (reference sequence). CDR3 length: 16 residues. Written as DNA, the CDR3 is TGTGCCAGCAGCCAGGTGCCGGGGGGGGCAGGCTATGGCTACACCTTC. Amino acid sequence: CASSQVPGGAGYGYTF. The full variable domain, with the rest looked up from reference TRBV3-1 and TRBJ1-2, is DTAVSQTPKYLVTQMGNDKSIKCEQNLGHDTMYWYKQDSKKFLKIMFSYNNKELIINETVPNRFSPKSPDKAHLNLHINSLELGDSAVYFCASSQVPGGAGYGYTFGSGTRLTVV.

V gene TRBV6-5 combines with J gene TRBJ1-4, with D maybe TRBD1 (6 bases). Germline V gene lookup returns CDR1 MNHEY and CDR2 SVGAGI. The ends were cut back, 6 bases at V and 5 bases at J, with 16 bases in the middle. This CDR3 comprises 15 residues. In DNA, the CDR3 is TGTGCCAGCAGACCCCAAAGGGGGGAGAATGAAAAACTGTTTTTT. It translates to CASRPQRGENEKLFF.

This clonotype was picked up many times. The CDR3 here is CASSLENSRYEQYF. DNA for the CDR3: TGTGCCAGCAGCTTGGAGAACAGTCGGTACGAGCAGTACTTC. The chain links TRBV5-4 to TRBJ2-7; D is undetermined. Trimming removed 0 bases from V and 4 bases from J, with 11 bases in between. CDR3 length: 14 residues. The germline V gene encodes CDR1 SGHNT and CDR2 YYREEE (reference sequence).

This clonotype was recorded many times. The CDR3 spells CSARDPWLATDTQYF. In DNA, the CDR3 is TGCAGTGCTAGAGATCCCTGGCTAGCTACAGATACGCAGTATTTT. The chain combines TRBV20-1 with TRBJ2-3, with a possible D match to TRBD2 (5 bases). From germline, CDR1 is DFQATT and CDR2 SNEGSKA (reference sequence). The length of the CDR3 is 15 residues. The germline V and J ends were trimmed by 0 bases and 3 bases, with 13 bases remaining between them.

This chain uses TRBV12-3 or TRBV12-4 with TRBJ1-1, with D hard to call. The CDR3 is made up of 14 amino acids. V lost 3 bases and J 4 bases, leaving 12 bases between the germline ends. The CDR3 is CASSFAGFSTEAFF. The DNA of the CDR3 is TGTGCCAGCAGTTTTGCGGGGTTTAGCACTGAAGCTTTCTTT.

This clonotype was counted ten times or more. The chain carries TRBV30 and TRBJ2-5; D is ambiguous. This CDR3 contains 13 residues. Germline CDR1 and CDR2: GTSNPN and SVGIG (reference sequence). Between the trimmed V and J ends, which lost 0 bases and 1 base, there was a span of 6 bases. CDR3 amino acids: CAWSVGSQETQYF. In DNA, the CDR3 is TGTGCCTGGAGTGTAGGCAGCCAAGAGACCCAGTACTTC.